This T cell receptor beta chain is drawn from a study of T-cell reconstitution after alpha-beta-depleted transplantation in children. The study, taken as a whole, reports: T-cell counts and diversity were attributed mostly to newly produced T cells one year after transplant. From surviving recipient T cells and thymic progenitors came the high day-60 TCRbeta diversity observed in some patients. Expanded graft clones, several hundred of them, were reportedly the source of alpha-beta T cells about two months after transplant.

CDR3 length: 15 residues. V dropped 5 bases and J dropped 6 bases, with 18 bases sitting between them. Ten or more counts support this clonotype. Its antigen is still unknown. Molecular barcoding with unique molecular identifiers was used for the TCRbeta library. TCRdb re-called the PCR reads with MiXCR, one entry per CDR3 protein. This sample has 200,000 or so distinct CDR3 sequences; roughly 6.6% occur once, and the top ten carry 5.5% to 6.5%. The chain combines TRBV12-3 or TRBV12-4 with TRBJ2-3, with D hard to call. This TCR was sampled from a boy aged 2 to 10 with acute lymphoblastic leukemia, due to receive a stem cell transplant. Specimen: PBMCs, collected before TCRalphabeta/CD19-depleted stem cell transplant. CDR3 region: CASSGRPSRADTQYF. The DNA of the CDR3 is TGTGCCAGCAGTGGACGGCCTAGTCGGGCGGATACGCAGTATTTT.